This passage covers 14 T cell receptor beta chains from one sample sequenced in a study of blood T cells in healthy people across ages (dated by TCRdb to the mid-2010s). The library was obtained by 5' RACE. Sequenced using an Illumina HiSeq 2500. A second roughly 6 to 12 cycle PCR used a sample-barcoded 5' primer and a J-beta primer mix. The raw public data were reprocessed by TCRdb itself: fastp quality trimming at Q25, MiXCR clonotype calling, in-frame beta chains only. Here each entry gathers all rows of one CDR3 protein and keeps the most common genes and DNA. This sample has 1.5 million to 2 million distinct CDR3 sequences in its table, and about 32% of those were observed once. Roughly 12% of the sample comes from the top ten. The sequenced material came from blood. The receptors originated from a woman in her thirties in good health.

There are a few counts of this clonotype. This rearrangement joins TRBV4-2 to TRBJ2-7; 14 bases line up with TRBD2. Judging by the DNA end, TRBJ2-5 fits better; the J call may be wrong. The CDR3 runs 16 residues. Germline V gene data show CDR1 as LGHNA and CDR2 as YNFKEQ. CDR3: CASSQEGLAGDLTQYF. The CDR3 DNA is TGTGCCAGCAGCCAAGAGGGACTAGCGGGGGATTTGACCCAGTACTTC.

The chain couples TRBV6-6 to TRBJ1-3; D unclear. The CDR3 runs to 15 residues. The germline CDR1 and CDR2 sequences are MNHNY and SVGAGI (reference sequence). V lost 6 bases and J 1 base, leaving 13 bases between the germline ends. DNA of the CDR3: TGTGCCAGCAGCCCCGGGAGTGGATCTGGAAACACCATATATTTT. This translates into CASSPGSGSGNTIYF.

This clonotype was detected a few times. V and J are TRBV11-3 and TRBJ2-1; 7 positions match TRBD2. Germline CDR1 and CDR2: SGHNT and YENEEA. Trimming removed 1 base from V and 9 bases from J; junction bases left unmatched: 9. CDR3 size: 15 residues. In nucleotides, the CDR3 is TGTGCCAGCAGCTTAGGGGGGGAGGGCCCGAGTGAGCAGTTCTTC. The encoded protein is CASSLGGEGPSEQFF.

The gene calls are TRBV25-1 and TRBJ2-7; D remains unclear. Germline-derived CDR1 and CDR2 are MGHDK and SYGVNS. V was shortened by 6 bases and J by 1 base, with 19 bases between the two germline ends. The CDR3 is 16 residues long. The CDR3 sequence is CASRESTLIASYEQYF. DNA of the CDR3: TGTGCCAGCAGGGAGTCTACCCTAATTGCATCCTACGAGCAGTACTTC.

V and J are TRBV18 and TRBJ1-6; D might be TRBD1 (6 bases). V was cut by 6 bases and J by 10 bases, with 16 bases left in between. CDR3 length: 14 residues. CDR1 and CDR2 (germline): KGHSH, LQKENI. The CDR3: CASSREQGTSPLHF. The CDR3 DNA reads TGTGCCAGCTCGCGTGAACAGGGTACCTCACCCCTCCACTTT.

V usage is TRBV18 and J usage is TRBJ1-1; D unresolved. The CDR3 length is 14 residues. With 3 bases removed from V and 0 bases from J, the gap between germline ends came to 8 bases. The germline gives CDR1 KGHSH, CDR2 LQKENI. The CDR3 sequence: CASSPYGMNTEAFF. The CDR3 nucleotides read TGTGCCAGCTCACCTTACGGAATGAACACTGAAGCTTTCTTT.

This chain links TRBV3-1 with TRBJ2-5; D may be TRBD1 (6 bases). The germline V gene has CDR1 LGHDT and CDR2 YNNKEL (reference sequence). V lost 4 bases to trimming and J lost 2 bases, with 23 bases between them. The CDR3 spans 18 residues. The CDR3 region has the DNA TGTGCCAGCAGCCTAACGCTGGGCCTCCGGGACAAACAAGAGACCCAGTACTTC. Amino acid sequence: CASSLTLGLRDKQETQYF.

The V and J genes are TRBV3-1 and TRBJ2-6, with D maybe TRBD1 (6 bases). The germline gives CDR1 LGHDT, CDR2 YNNKEL (reference sequence). V lost 4 bases and J 5 bases, leaving 18 bases between the germline ends. The CDR3 is made up of 17 amino acids. CDR3 bases: TGTGCCAGCAGCCTCATAGGGGGTCGGGCTAGGGCCAACGTCCTGACTTTC. Protein: CASSLIGGRARANVLTF. Full variable domain (missing parts from reference TRBV3-1 and TRBJ2-6): DTAVSQTPKYLVTQMGNDKSIKCEQNLGHDTMYWYKQDSKKFLKIMFSYNNKELIINETVPNRFSPKSPDKAHLNLHINSLELGDSAVYFCASSLIGGRARANVLTFGAGSRLTVL.

This rearrangement joins TRBV20-1 to TRBJ2-1; 9 bases match TRBD1. The V and J ends lost 5 bases and 3 bases, in that order; junction bases with no gene match: 11. The CDR3 spans 16 residues. Germline V gene lookup returns CDR1 DFQATT and CDR2 SNEGSKA (reference sequence). DNA for the CDR3: TGCAGTGCTGGAACAGGGGGCTACGGGCTCTACAATGAGCAGTTCTTC. Encoded protein: CSAGTGGYGLYNEQFF.

This clonotype was counted ten times or more. Written as DNA, the CDR3 is TGCAGCGGGGGGGGAGGTCACAATGAGCAGTTCTTC. Its protein product is CSGGGGHNEQFF. J is TRBJ2-1 and V is TRBV29-1; 7 bases are a match to TRBD2. The V segment lost 7 bases and the J segment 5 bases; nucleotides outside the gene matches: 5. The CDR3 consists of 12 residues. The germline V gene has CDR1 SQVTM and CDR2 ANQGSEA.

The CDR3 region has the DNA TGTGCCAGCAGCCCGTCGGGGGGTCCTAATGAAAAACTGTTTTTT. It specifies CASSPSGGPNEKLFF. The gene calls are TRBV7-6 and TRBJ1-4; tentative D call: TRBD1 (5 bases). The CDR3 runs to 15 residues. The germline V gene encodes CDR1 SGHVS and CDR2 FNYEAQ. The V gene lost 5 bases and the J gene lost 3 bases, with 13 bases spanning the gap.

This clonotype came up a few times. The chain uses TRBV20-1 and TRBJ2-4; 7 nucleotides match TRBD2. The assigned J gene may be wrong: the sequence end matches TRBJ2-7 better. Germline CDR1 DFQATT, CDR2 SNEGSKA (reference sequence). This CDR3 has 14 amino acids. CDR3 coding DNA: TGCAGTGCCAACCTAGGGGCTAGCGGCTACGAGCAGTACTTC. It encodes CSANLGASGYEQYF.

The rearrangement joins TRBV5-1 to TRBJ2-1; 7 nucleotides line up with TRBD2. The CDR3 contains 16 residues. Germline V CDR1 and CDR2: SGHRS, YFSETQ. The V gene end was trimmed by 2 bases and the J gene end by 4 bases; junction bases not matched to a gene: 9. The CDR3 reads CASSLLSGATYNEQFF. The DNA of the CDR3 is TGCGCCAGCAGCTTACTAAGCGGGGCGACTTACAATGAGCAGTTCTTC. Supplemented by reference TRBV5-1 and TRBJ2-1, the full variable domain reads KAGVTQTPRYLIKTRGQQVTLSCSPISGHRSVSWYQQTPGQGLQFLFEYFSETQRNKGNFPGRFSGRQFSNSRSEMNVSTLELGDSALYLCASSLLSGATYNEQFFGPGTRLTVL.

This clonotype has only a few counts. This rearrangement joins TRBV4-2 to TRBJ2-7; TRBD1 matches at 8 bases. V was clipped by 1 base and J by 0 bases; unmatched bases: 5. The CDR3 contains 16 residues. Germline V CDR1 and CDR2: LGHNA, YNFKEQ. The CDR3 reads CASSQARTGSSYEQYF. In DNA form, the CDR3 reads TGTGCCAGCAGCCAAGCTCGGACAGGGAGCTCCTACGAGCAGTACTTC.